One T cell receptor beta chain is described in this entry. Its binding antigen is unknown. No base quality information exists; no much larger clone differs at one position. V is trimmed back by 5 bases and J by 3 bases, and the junction contains 9 bases that no gene match accounts for. CDR1 and CDR2, per the germline V gene, are MDHEN and SYDVKM. The CDR3, from cysteine to phenylalanine, totals 15 residues. Only the CDR3 DNA stays, 45 bases, in frame from base 1. Systemically healthy Caucasian individuals from Russia, over 30 in total and aged about 6 to 100 years, were included as donors. Each donor gave about 9.2 milliliters of peripheral blood, drawn into EDTA-treated Vacutainer tubes. Ficoll-Paque density-gradient centrifugation was used to isolate PBMCs, with at least 7 million per sample. Trizol reagent was used to extract total RNA from PBMCs, with at least 6 micrograms per sample. For every donor, an aliquot of PBMCs went through flow cytometry to measure the percentages of naive CD45RAhigh/CD27high T cells.

This specimen comes from a study of blood T cells in healthy people across ages (dated by TCRdb to the mid-2010s). For the wider study: In model experiments, roughly one uniquely barcoded TCR beta cDNA molecule per two T cells was captured by template switching. Using deep sequencing normalized with unique cDNA molecular identifiers, the study measured how TCR beta repertoire diversity changes with age. The donors were split into four age groups: young (average about 16 years), middle-aged (roughly 42), aged (around 67) and long-lived (roughly 77). Donors of different ages were randomly distributed across sequencing lanes to avoid experimental bias. The study analyzed two additional independent replicas of 1 million unique cDNA reads from the same blood draw for two donors, one aged 18 to 30 and one aged 80 or older.

Library creation used 5' RACE. Sequencing took place on an Illumina HiSeq 2500. A second PCR of about 7 to 12 cycles was performed with a sample-barcoded 5' primer and a J-beta primer mix. A unique molecular identifier was introduced onto each TCR beta cDNA molecule by a template-switch 5' adaptor carrying 12 random nucleotides. Each sample yielded at least 2.5 million CDR3-containing paired-end reads. The Mint cDNA synthesis kit, primed by a TRBC-specific oligonucleotide, was used to synthesize first-strand cDNA from all RNA. All cDNA was treated with uracil-DNA glycosylase and then went through a first 18-cycle PCR with the universal primers M1SS and BC2_uni_R. The study's own analysis went as follows. For normalization, 1 million high-quality reads, each with a distinct molecular identifier, were randomly selected from each sample. Instead of being binned into consensus sequences, reads that shared molecular identifiers were thrown out. CDR3 identification, clonotype clustering and error correction used MiTCR with a Q25 quality threshold and the strictest error-elimination algorithm. A nonparametric unseen species model with Euler transformation was used to estimate lower-bound total TCR beta diversity. The raw public data were reprocessed by TCRdb itself: fastp quality trimming at Q25, MiXCR clonotype calling, in-frame beta chains only. Under each unique CDR3 protein, matching rows form one entry showing the most common genes and DNA. These V and J calls derive from TCRdb rather than the authors' analysis. Recorded for this sample are under 2,000,000 distinct CDR3 sequences; less than 50% of them occurred a single time. The ten largest clones add up to approximately 2.1% of the sample.

General conclusions and limits of the study: The CMV infection status of donors was not known, potentially confounding age-related changes in expanded clonotypes. Since profiling was done on bulk unsorted PBMCs, naive and antigen-experienced compartments could not be conclusively compared. A strong correlation was found between observed TCR beta diversity and the percentage of naive T cells measured by flow cytometry. Compared with the aged group, the long-lived group had more naive CD4+ T cells, fewer expanded clones and increased TCR diversity, suggesting age selection. Total diversity estimates from one million sequenced T cells were considered lower bounds and underestimates. As age increased, observed TCR beta diversity per million T cells dropped in a roughly linear way, and a significant reduction was already evident by age approximately 40.

Recombination connected TRBV28 to TRBJ2-5; 7 bases in between match TRBD2. The TCR was taken from a woman aged 40 to 49 in good health. Sequenced material: blood. The CDR3 amino acid sequence is: CASSKPRGGKETQYF. At the DNA level, the sequence is TGTGCCAGCAGTAAGCCCCGCGGGGGTAAAGAGACCCAGTACTTC.